The clone carrying this T cell receptor (beta chain) was found a few times. This sample is drawn from a study of response to subunit inactivated influenza vaccine. TCRdb reanalysed the RT-PCR reads using MiXCR and keeps one entry per CDR3 protein. The profile covers under 550,000 distinct CDR3 sequences, with 7.2% appearing a single time and about an eighth taken by the ten largest. The sample was PBMCs from blood, taken 23 to 25 months after vaccination. This TCR came from a man in his fifties or sixties who received an inactivated influenza vaccine.

CDR3 DNA: TGTGCCACCAGCAGAGCACGGGGAGATGGCTACACCTTC. It yields the protein CATSRARGDGYTF. The gene calls are TRBV15 and TRBJ1-2; no clear D gene. CDR3 size: 13 residues. V lost 1 base and J 6 bases, leaving 9 bases between the germline ends. The germline V gene encodes CDR1 LNHNV and CDR2 YYDKDF (reference sequence). The full variable domain, completed using reference TRBV15 and TRBJ1-2, is DAMVIQNPRYQVTQFGKPVTLSCSQTLNHNVMYWYQQKSSQAPKLLFHYYDKDFNNEADTPDNFQSRRPNTSFCFLDIRSPGLGDTAMYLCATSRARGDGYTFGSGTRLTVV.